Detailed here is one T cell receptor (beta chain). Its cognate antigen has yet to be identified. No base quality information exists; no much larger clone differs at one position. These data originate in a study of blood T cell repertoires in COVID-19 (dated by TCRdb to 2018 to 2020). For the wider study: Collaborator samples came from the United States, Italy and Spain and covered acute and convalescent phases of COVID-19. Subjects who had been exposed to COVID-19, were actively infected with it, or had recovered from it provided the deeply sampled blood TCRbeta repertoires that made up the dataset. The repertoires were made available in a free public database intended to serve as a resource for research on the immune response to SARS-CoV-2. Samples were obtained from the ongoing ImmuneRACE study (first 160 participants) and from about 1,300 subjects provided by 6 global collaborators. HLA class I and class II types, where available, came from metadata supplied by the sample provider rather than from assay-based typing. The sample metadata nearly always contained a de-identified subject ID, COVID-19 status, age in years and sex. The material from the prospective study consisted of cDNA or gDNA derived from T cells, B-cell-depleted T cells, or PBMCs.

Participants in the prospective study were enrolled through a virtual design, were aged about 18 to 100 years, and lived in fewer than 30 United States geographic areas. In the prospective study, cohorts were assigned on the basis of participant-reported clinical history obtained from a screening survey and a study questionnaire. Recovered participants in ImmuneRACE Cohort 3 were defined by two consecutive negative NP/OP PCR tests, clearance by a healthcare professional, or resolution of symptoms. Each participant in the prospective study had whole blood, serum and a nasopharyngeal or oropharyngeal swab collected by mobile phlebotomists. Over an approximately 2-month period, participants in the prospective study had the option of providing additional blood draws and questionnaires. Blood samples from the prospective study were shipped frozen or at room temperature prior to DNA extraction. The immunoSEQ Assay, a bias-controlled multiplex PCR, was used to amplify TCRbeta CDR3 regions from genomic DNA. The authors processed their data as follows. Within the assay, amplification of reference gene primers was used to estimate how many nucleated cells each sample contained. To quantify the absolute abundance of each unique TCRbeta CDR3 rearrangement, sequence reads were collapsed and filtered. For each sample, productive Simpson clonality was calculated by taking the square root of Simpson's diversity index across productive rearrangements. Entries here come from immuneACCESS through TCRdb and include only in-frame sequences with V and J called. Some clones fail to appear in such tables; in the studies checked, an unresolved V gene covers under half of the shortfall, and the cause of the remainder is unknown. V, J and clone size are taken as reported in that table, and D and trimming were inferred from the DNA itself. For this sample the table gives 160,000 or so clones, of which 82% were detected only once. 18% of the sample goes to the ten largest clones.

Study-wide findings and limitations: How much clinical and demographic metadata was included differed by source and by participant, and the metadata was provided uncurated.

The CDR3 has 15 amino acids, counting the end cysteine and phenylalanine. Solely the CDR3 DNA is kept, with 45 bases framed from the first base. CDR1 and CDR2 are read off the germline V gene (reference sequence) as SGHNT and YYREEE. The junction shows trimming of 1 base on V and 7 bases on J, plus 15 bases between the germline ends. The chain employs TRBV5-4 and TRBJ2-1, with the D gene call left open. Specimen: PBMCs or T cells enriched from blood (not recorded which). The TCR was taken from a man aged 55 to 70 who had recovered from COVID-19. The CDR3 in this case is CASSLIGGRLNEQFF. The nucleotide sequence is given as TGTGCCAGCAGCTTGATAGGCGGTAGGCTAAATGAGCAGTTCTTC.